Below are 21 T cell receptor beta chains sequenced from a single sample in a study of monozygotic twins with inflammatory bowel disease. For each CDR3 protein, TCRdb gives one entry from its re-call of the 5' RACE reads, without DNA. This repertoire comprises 200,000 to 250,000 distinct CDR3 sequences; its ten largest clones make up 6% to 9%. The sequencing input was blood. The origin of the receptors is a human donor with ulcerative colitis or Crohn's disease, or a healthy co-twin of an affected twin (not recorded which).

The chain recombines TRBV12-3 or TRBV12-4 with TRBJ1-5; the D call of TRBD1 rests on TCRdb alone, since no DNA is present to check it. The CDR3 is 14 residues long. The chain's CDR3 is CASSLDRRSQPQHF.

The chain links TRBV7-9 to TRBJ2-1; TCRdb indicates TRBD1, and absent DNA this call remains unverified. Germline V gene sequence: CDR1 SEHNR, CDR2 FQNEAQ (reference sequence). The CDR3 is 17 residues long. The chain's CDR3 is CASSLGAGAGVGDEQFF.

The V gene is TRBV29-1, the J gene TRBJ1-1. Per the germline V gene, CDR1 is SQVTM and CDR2 is ANQGSEA. The CDR3 length is 13 residues. The CDR3 sequence is CSATWGKNTEAFF.

This chain links TRBV12-3 or TRBV12-4 with TRBJ1-2; the TCRdb D gene call, TRBD1, has no DNA to confirm it. The CDR3 has 16 amino acids. Here the CDR3 reads CASSPARGRGNYGYTF.

The chain uses TRBV7-8 and TRBJ1-1; with no DNA, the TCRdb D assignment of TRBD1 cannot be verified. The CDR3 covers 14 residues. Germline V lookup: CDR1 SGHVS, CDR2 FQNEAQ. CDR3 protein: CASSLRDRGPEAFF.

This chain uses TRBV4-2 with TRBJ2-7; TCRdb's D call, TRBD2, is unchecked because there is no DNA. The CDR3 consists of 17 residues. The germline gives CDR1 LGHNA, CDR2 YNFKEQ. The CDR3 reads CASSRVLAGALFYEQYF.

The chain is built from TRBV30 and TRBJ1-2; TCRdb names TRBD1, which stays unverified in the absence of DNA. Per the germline V gene, CDR1 is GTSNPN and CDR2 is SVGIG (reference sequence). This CDR3 has 13 amino acids. The CDR3 loop is CAWRTGTSYGYTF.

This sequence joins TRBV7-2 and TRBJ1-1. The CDR3 has 15 residues. Per germline, CDR1 SGHTA and CDR2 FQGNSA. CDR3: CASSLEYVGVGEAFF. The whole variable domain, remainder taken from reference TRBV7-2 and TRBJ1-1, is GAGVSQSPSNKVTEKGKDVELRCDPISGHTALYWYRQSLGQGLEFLIYFQGNSAPDKSGLPSDRFSAERTGGSVSTLTIQRTQQEDSAVYLCASSLEYVGVGEAFFGQGTRLTVV.

The chain employs TRBV30 and TRBJ2-3; TCRdb names TRBD1, which stays unverified in the absence of DNA. There are 15 residues in the CDR3. From germline, CDR1 is GTSNPN and CDR2 SVGIG (reference sequence). CDR3 residues: CAWSTGTRSTDTQYF.

The rearrangement joins TRBV7-9 to TRBJ2-5. Germline loops: CDR1 SEHNR, CDR2 FQNEAQ (reference sequence). There are 14 residues in the CDR3. CDR3 residues: CASILVQPLETQYF.

This rearrangement joins TRBV10-3 to TRBJ2-5; TCRdb returns TRBD2, unconfirmable since there is no DNA. Germline-derived CDR1 and CDR2 are ENHRY and SYGVKD. CDR3 length: 13 residues. The CDR3 protein is CAIKRDLQETQYF.

The V gene is TRBV29-1, the J gene TRBJ2-7; the TCRdb call, TRBD1, lacks DNA for checking. CDR1 SQVTM and CDR2 ANQGSEA come from the germline V gene. The CDR3 contains 12 residues. This chain's CDR3 is CSAAGQGNEQYF.

The genes are TRBV7-2 and TRBJ1-2; TCRdb picks TRBD1, but there is no DNA to check that call. The CDR3 contains 17 residues. Germline-derived CDR1 and CDR2 are SGHTA and FQGNSA. Here the CDR3 reads CASSLAGTGGRVDGYTF.

The CDR3 loop is CSGQGNRGYTF. This chain links TRBV29-1 with TRBJ1-2; TCRdb's D gene call, TRBD1, goes unchecked for lack of DNA. This CDR3 is 11 amino acids long. Germline V lookup: CDR1 SQVTM, CDR2 ANQGSEA.

The chain joins TRBV4-3 to TRBJ2-2; there is no DNA to check the TCRdb D call of TRBD1. The CDR3 consists of 17 residues. Germline values: CDR1 LGHNA, CDR2 YSLEER. The CDR3 reads CASNLDGRTGGFGELFF.

The J gene is TRBJ1-2, the V gene TRBV5-1. Germline V gives CDR1 SGHRS, CDR2 YFSETQ. CDR3 length: 14 residues. CDR3 in amino acids: CASSFGGSNYGYTF.

V and J are TRBV7-2 and TRBJ1-4; the TRBD1 assignment by TCRdb is unverifiable without DNA. Germline loops: CDR1 SGHTA, CDR2 FQGNSA. This CDR3 has 15 residues. The CDR3 loop reads CASSRHGADNEKLFF.

The J gene is TRBJ2-7, the V gene TRBV7-2; the TCRdb D gene call, TRBD1, has no DNA to confirm it. Germline CDR1 is SGHTA and CDR2 is FQGNSA. The CDR3 covers 13 residues. This CDR3 is CASRPGGLYEQYF.

This rearrangement joins TRBV7-9 to TRBJ2-4; TCRdb's assignment of TRBD1 cannot be checked, as there is no DNA. This CDR3 has 14 amino acids. Germline assignment: CDR1 SEHNR and CDR2 FQNEAQ (reference sequence). The CDR3 here is CASSVLGGENIQYF.

The chain joins TRBV5-1 to TRBJ2-7. Germline V gene lookup returns CDR1 SGHRS and CDR2 YFSETQ. The length of the CDR3 is 15 residues. CDR3 sequence: CASSLEGIGSYEQYF.

The V and J genes are TRBV5-1 and TRBJ2-3. Germline-derived CDR1 and CDR2 are SGHRS and YFSETQ. The CDR3 has 15 amino acids. CDR3: CASSLDRADTDTQYF.